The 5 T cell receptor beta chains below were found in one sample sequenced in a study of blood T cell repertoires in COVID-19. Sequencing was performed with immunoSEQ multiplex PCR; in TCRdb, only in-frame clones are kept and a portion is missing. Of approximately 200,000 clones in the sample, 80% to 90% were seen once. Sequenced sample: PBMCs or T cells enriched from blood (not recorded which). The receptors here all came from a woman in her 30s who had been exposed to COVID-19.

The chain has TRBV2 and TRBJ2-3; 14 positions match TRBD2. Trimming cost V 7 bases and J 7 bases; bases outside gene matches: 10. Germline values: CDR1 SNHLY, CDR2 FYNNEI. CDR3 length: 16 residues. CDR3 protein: CASTEVGLAGGHTQYF. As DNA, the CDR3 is TGTGCCAGCACTGAGGTAGGACTAGCGGGGGGCCATACGCAGTATTTT. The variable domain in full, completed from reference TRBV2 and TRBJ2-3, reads EPEVTQTPSHQVTQMGQEVILRCVPISNHLYFYWYRQILGQKVEFLVSFYNNEISEKSEIFDDQFSVERPDGSNFTLKIRSTKLEDSAMYFCASTEVGLAGGHTQYFGPGTRLTVL.

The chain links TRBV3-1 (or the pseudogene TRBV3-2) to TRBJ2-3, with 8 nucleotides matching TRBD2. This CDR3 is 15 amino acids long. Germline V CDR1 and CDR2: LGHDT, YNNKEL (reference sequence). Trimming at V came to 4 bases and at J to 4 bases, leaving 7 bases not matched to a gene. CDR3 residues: CASSPLSGAPDTQYF. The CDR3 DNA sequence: TGTGCCAGCAGCCCCCTTAGCGGGGCCCCAGATACGCAGTATTTT.

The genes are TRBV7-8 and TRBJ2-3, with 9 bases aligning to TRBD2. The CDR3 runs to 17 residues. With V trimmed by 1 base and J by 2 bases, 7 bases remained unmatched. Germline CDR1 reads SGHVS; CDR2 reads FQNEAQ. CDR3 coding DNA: TGTGCCAGCAGCTTAGGTCTTAGCGGGGGAAACACAGATACGCAGTATTTT. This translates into CASSLGLSGGNTDTQYF.

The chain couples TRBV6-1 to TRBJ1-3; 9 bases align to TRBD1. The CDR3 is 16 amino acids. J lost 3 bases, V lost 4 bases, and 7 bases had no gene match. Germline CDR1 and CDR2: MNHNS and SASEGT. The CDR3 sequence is CASSGLQGAYGNTIYF. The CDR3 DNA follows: TGTGCCAGCAGTGGGTTACAGGGGGCTTATGGAAACACCATATATTTT.

Written as DNA, the CDR3 is TGTGCCAGCAGTCCCACAGATCGCGAGCAGTACTTC. Its protein is CASSPTDREQYF. The V call is TRBV12-3 or TRBV12-4, the J call TRBJ2-7; D not resolved. V lost 5 bases to trimming and J lost 6 bases, with 11 bases between them. This CDR3 has 12 residues.